Below, one T cell receptor beta chain is given with its context. This clone appeared a few times. It has no known antigen specificity. The record has no base qualities; no much larger clone is one base away. The time point label here, explained by the study, means: after hematopoietic stem cell transplant. PRAID featured prominent immunodeficiency alongside autoinflammation. Before TRB sequencing, the T-cell subsets, namely conventional T cells, CD8+ T cells, regulatory T cells, and T follicular helper cells, were sorted. The data originate from a study of stem cell transplantation in POMP-related autoinflammatory disease (dated by TCRdb to about 2021). Some background on the complete study: The study hypothesis was that defective thymoproteasomes impair MHC class I-dependent CD8+ T-cell differentiation and positive selection, which skews the TRB repertoire. Before transplant, CD4+ naive T-cell skewing, low CD8+ T-cell proportions, and reduced T-cell cytokine secretion were observed in patients. The effect of POMP deficiency on T-cell receptor beta repertoire diversity and CDR3 characteristics was assessed by high-throughput TRB sequencing. Through one year post-transplant, neutrophils and platelets showed 100% donor engraftment on DNA chimerism analysis.

The investigation overall reported the following: In PRAID patients, the trend toward increased clonality and lower diversity reached statistical significance only for regulatory T cells. A trend toward lower TRB diversity and higher clonality was observed in PRAID patients across all analyzed T-cell subsets. A restricted number of unique TRB V-J gene pairings was observed in PRAID patients.

Receptor libraries were prepared by the immunoSEQ multiplex PCR assay. The paper's processing steps were these. Shannon entropy, which takes clonal size distribution into account, was used to quantify repertoire diversity. The Gini-Simpson index (Simpson_1-D) was used to measure inequality in clonotype distribution. TCRdb obtained this table from immuneACCESS and retained in-frame rearrangements with V and J assigned. These tables miss some clones; where compared with another copy, unresolved V genes account for less than half of the shortfall, and the remainder is unexplained. V and J calls plus clone size are reproduced from that table; the DNA served to infer D and trimming. In this sample the table shows several thousand clones, 88% of which occur a single time. Jointly, the top ten make up around an eighth of the sample. The clonotype was recovered from a human patient with POMP-related autoinflammation and immune dysregulation (PRAID). After a transplant, the donor of the graft may account for some T cells. The material was CD8+ T cells from PBMCs, obtained after stem cell transplantation.

The CDR3: CASSYASPYEQYF. The nucleotides are TGTGCCAGCAGCTACGCGTCCCCCTACGAGCAGTACTTC. The chain is encoded by TRBV13 joined to TRBJ2-7; no D segment can be confidently identified. Reading the germline V gene (reference sequence) gives CDR1 PRHDT and CDR2 FYEKMQ. The trim is 4 bases for V and 2 bases for J, with a gap of 9 bases between the germline ends. The CDR3 has 13 amino acids, counting the end cysteine and phenylalanine. Solely the CDR3 DNA is kept, with 39 bases framed from the first base.